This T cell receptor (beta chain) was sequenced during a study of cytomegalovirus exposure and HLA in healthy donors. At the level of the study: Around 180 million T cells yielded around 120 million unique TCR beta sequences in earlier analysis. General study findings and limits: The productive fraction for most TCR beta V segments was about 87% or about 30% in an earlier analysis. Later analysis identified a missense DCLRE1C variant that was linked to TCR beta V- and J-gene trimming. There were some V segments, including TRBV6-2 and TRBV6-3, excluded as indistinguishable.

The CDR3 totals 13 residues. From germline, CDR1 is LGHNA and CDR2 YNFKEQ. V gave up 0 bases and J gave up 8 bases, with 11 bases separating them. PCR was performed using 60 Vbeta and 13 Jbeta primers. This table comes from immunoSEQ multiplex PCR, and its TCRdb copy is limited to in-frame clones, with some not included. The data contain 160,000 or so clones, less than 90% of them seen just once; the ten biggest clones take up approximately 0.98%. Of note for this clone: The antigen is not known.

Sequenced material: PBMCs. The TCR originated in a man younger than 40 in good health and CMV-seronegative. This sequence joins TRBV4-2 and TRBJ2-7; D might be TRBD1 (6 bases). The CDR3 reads CASSQEGASKQYF. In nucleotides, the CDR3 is TGTGCCAGCAGCCAAGAGGGGGCGTCGAAGCAGTACTTC.